This entry lists 21 T cell receptor beta chains sequenced from one sample in a study of beta chain features in type 1 diabetes. Study-level findings and limits: Among all four CD4+ subsets, Type 1 diabetes patients had TCRB CDR3s that were moderately but significantly shorter.

What these receptors recognize is not known. The isolated RNA, all of it, was reverse transcribed, so expressed TCRB transcripts were what got sequenced. Sequenced by immunoSEQ multiplex PCR; TCRdb stores in-frame clones only, minus some. The sample shows about 160,000 clones, 8% to 8.5% of them seen only once. Sequences were obtained from central memory CD4+ T cells from blood. These receptor sequences come from a woman aged 18-35 years with type 1 diabetes.

The rearrangement links TRBV4-2 to TRBJ2-1; perhaps TRBD1 as D (5 bases). V lost 0 bases and J 2 bases, leaving 11 bases between the germline ends. Germline assignment: CDR1 LGHNA and CDR2 YNFKEQ. This CDR3 contains 16 residues. In DNA, the CDR3 is TGTGCCAGCAGCCAAGATGGACAAACTACCTACAATGAGCAGTTCTTC. It encodes CASSQDGQTTYNEQFF.

This clone occurred a few times. The J gene is TRBJ2-7, the V gene TRBV2; maybe TRBD2 (6 bases). The V gene's germline CDR1 is SNHLY and CDR2 FYNNEI. Trimming took 2 bases from V and 2 from J, leaving 13 bases between them. This CDR3 has 15 amino acids. The CDR3 spells CASSERVTSTYEQYF. DNA of the CDR3: TGTGCCAGCAGTGAAAGGGTGACTAGTACCTACGAGCAGTACTTC.

J is TRBJ1-1 and V is TRBV5-6; 8 bases align to TRBD1. After removal of 2 bases from V and 0 bases from J, the junction contained 0 bases not matched to a gene. Germline CDR1 and CDR2: SGHDT and YYEEEE. The CDR3 length is 14 residues. Here the CDR3 reads CASSFRGLNTEAFF. CDR3 in DNA: TGTGCCAGCAGCTTCAGGGGGCTGAACACTGAAGCTTTCTTT.

This clone has more than one count but fewer than ten. The V gene is TRBV19, the J gene TRBJ2-3; a possible D gene is TRBD1 (5 bases). Trimming took 9 bases from V and 0 from J, leaving 19 bases between them. CDR1 and CDR2 (germline): LNHDA, SQIVND (reference sequence). This CDR3 comprises 16 residues. The CDR3 is CARLTTWTTSTDTQYF. The CDR3 DNA is TGTGCCAGGCTAACCACATGGACAACTAGCACAGATACGCAGTATTTT.

This clone was seen more than once but under ten times. V gene TRBV2 combines with J gene TRBJ2-2; D is unresolved. V dropped 6 bases and J dropped 6 bases, with 5 bases sitting between them. The CDR3 contains 11 residues. Germline values: CDR1 SNHLY, CDR2 FYNNEI. CDR3 bases: TGTGCCAGCAGCTACTCCGGGGAGCTGTTTTTT. This translates into CASSYSGELFF.

This clone was seen more than once but under ten times. This rearrangement joins TRBV4-1 to TRBJ2-1; tentative D call: TRBD2 (6 bases). The CDR3 runs to 17 residues. The germline gives CDR1 MGHRA, CDR2 YSYEKL. With 4 bases removed from V and 7 bases from J, the gap between germline ends came to 23 bases. CDR3 loop: CASSPVYVGGERNEQFF. CDR3 coding DNA: TGCGCCAGCAGCCCCGTATATGTGGGAGGCGAGAGGAATGAGCAGTTCTTC.

The chain joins TRBV10-3 to TRBJ1-2; D gene unclear. The CDR3 runs 15 residues. From germline, CDR1 is ENHRY and CDR2 SYGVKD. The V and J ends lost 0 bases and 2 bases respectively, with 10 bases between them. Here the CDR3 reads CAISESQTANYGYTF. CDR3 bases: TGTGCCATCAGTGAGTCCCAGACTGCAAACTATGGCTACACCTTC.

This clone was found a few times. This chain links TRBV5-6 with TRBJ2-1, with TRBD2 matching over 8 bases. The CDR3 runs to 14 residues. Germline-derived CDR1 and CDR2 are SGHDT and YYEEEE. Trimming took 4 bases from V and 10 from J; bases not matched to a gene: 10. The CDR3 region has the DNA TGTGCCAGCAGCCCGGTCGGGACTAGGCTCGAGCAGTTCTTC. It codes for CASSPVGTRLEQFF. The full variable domain, with the rest looked up from reference TRBV5-6 and TRBJ2-1, is DAGVTQSPTHLIKTRGQQVTLRCSPKSGHDTVSWYQQALGQGPQFIFQYYEEEERQRGNFPDRFSGHQFPNYSSELNVNALLLGDSALYLCASSPVGTRLEQFFGPGTRLTVL.

This clone showed up just a few times. This sequence joins TRBV9 and TRBJ2-7; TRBD2 matches at 14 bases. The CDR3 contains 19 residues. J gave up 7 bases and V 2 bases, and 17 bases lay outside the gene matches. In germline, CDR1 is SGDLS, CDR2 YYNGEE. The CDR3 reads CASSVRPSPGTSGSEEQYF. The DNA for the CDR3 is TGTGCCAGCAGCGTTCGCCCTAGCCCCGGGACTAGCGGGAGTGAGGAGCAGTACTTC. Using reference TRBV9 and TRBJ2-7 for the parts outside the CDR3, the full variable domain is DSGVTQTPKHLITATGQRVTLRCSPRSGDLSVYWYQQSLDQGLQFLIQYYNGEERAKGNILERFSAQQFPDLHSELNLSSLELGDSALYFCASSVRPSPGTSGSEEQYFGPGTRLTVT.

The CDR3 protein is CASSPVESVQYF. The CDR3 DNA follows: TGTGCCAGCAGTCCGGTCGAGAGTGTGCAGTACTTC. The V call is TRBV2, the J call TRBJ2-7; D is uncertain. V was shortened by 5 bases and J by 9 bases, with 14 bases between the two germline ends. The germline V gene has CDR1 SNHLY and CDR2 FYNNEI. The CDR3 consists of 12 residues. Complete variable domain (other parts from reference TRBV2 and TRBJ2-7): EPEVTQTPSHQVTQMGQEVILRCVPISNHLYFYWYRQILGQKVEFLVSFYNNEISEKSEIFDDQFSVERPDGSNFTLKIRSTKLEDSAMYFCASSPVESVQYFGPGTRLTVT.

This chain links TRBV29-1 with TRBJ2-3; 11 nucleotides match TRBD2. V shed 4 bases and J 0 bases; nucleotides not matched to a gene: 6. From germline, CDR1 is SQVTM and CDR2 ANQGSEA. CDR3 length: 16 amino acids. Here the CDR3 DNA reads TGCAGCGTTGGGCGACTAGCGGGGTCTAGCACAGATACGCAGTATTTT. Translating gives CSVGRLAGSSTDTQYF.

This clone was observed a few times. V gene TRBV7-3 combines with J gene TRBJ1-1; D may be TRBD1 (5 bases). The length of the CDR3 is 14 residues. V lost 2 bases and J lost 0, with 7 bases in between. CDR1 is SGHTA and CDR2 is FQGTGA in the germline V gene. As DNA, the CDR3 is TGTGCCAGCAGCTTAGCAGGGTTGAACACTGAAGCTTTCTTT. This translates into CASSLAGLNTEAFF.

This clone came up a few times. The chain combines TRBV19 with TRBJ2-7; D might be TRBD2 (5 bases). V shed 8 bases and J shed 5 bases, with 16 bases lying between them. Germline values: CDR1 LNHDA, CDR2 SQIVND (reference sequence). This CDR3 spans 13 amino acids. CDR3 loop: CASHGLTGDEQYF. The CDR3 DNA reads as TGTGCCAGTCATGGACTTACCGGGGACGAGCAGTACTTC.

CDR3 DNA: TGTGCCTGGAGTGGGCCGGGACAGGGTAACGATCAGCCCCAGCATTTT. It specifies CAWSGPGQGNDQPQHF. This chain uses TRBV30 with TRBJ1-5; 9 positions match TRBD1. The J segment lost 5 bases and the V segment lost 1 base, leaving 9 bases of the junction unmatched. Germline CDR1 and CDR2: GTSNPN and SVGIG (reference sequence). The CDR3 has 16 amino acids.

The chain recombines TRBV2 with TRBJ2-5, with a possible D match to TRBD1 (6 bases). V lost 8 bases and J lost 4, with 20 bases in between. There are 15 residues in the CDR3. Germline V gene data show CDR1 as SNHLY and CDR2 as FYNNEI. The CDR3 loop is CASVAQGTAGETQYF. DNA of the CDR3: TGTGCCAGCGTGGCCCAGGGGACGGCAGGAGAGACCCAGTACTTC. Looking up the rest from reference TRBV2 and TRBJ2-5 gives the full variable domain: EPEVTQTPSHQVTQMGQEVILRCVPISNHLYFYWYRQILGQKVEFLVSFYNNEISEKSEIFDDQFSVERPDGSNFTLKIRSTKLEDSAMYFCASVAQGTAGETQYFGPGTRLLVL.

The CDR3 is CASSEASQGTAHEQYF. The CDR3 bases are TGTGCCAGCAGTGAAGCGAGTCAGGGCACCGCACACGAGCAGTACTTC. The chain uses TRBV6-1 and TRBJ2-7, with D perhaps matching TRBD1 (5 bases). From germline, CDR1 is MNHNS and CDR2 SASEGT. The germline V and J ends were trimmed by 0 bases and 5 bases, with 17 bases remaining between them. This CDR3 has 16 residues.

This clone turned up a few times. The chain is built from TRBV14 and TRBJ1-1, with a tentative D call TRBD1 (5 bases). There are 13 residues in the CDR3. V was trimmed by 0 bases and J by 11 bases, leaving 13 bases between them. In germline, CDR1 is SGHDN, CDR2 FVKESK. In DNA form, the CDR3 reads TGTGCCAGCAGCCAAGAATCCAGGGCGGTTGCTTTCTTT. Protein: CASSQESRAVAFF.

The gene calls are TRBV19 and TRBJ2-3, with D unclear. V was pared by 4 bases and J by 4 bases, with 12 bases between. CDR1 is LNHDA and CDR2 is SQIVND in the germline V gene (reference sequence). The CDR3 totals 14 residues. CDR3 protein: CASSTHRKADTQYF. CDR3 coding DNA: TGTGCCAGTAGTACCCACAGAAAAGCAGATACGCAGTATTTT.

This chain uses TRBV19 with TRBJ2-2; TRBD2 agrees at 8 bases. This CDR3 region has 15 residues. J gave up 4 bases and V 1 base, and 2 bases lay outside the gene matches. CDR1 is LNHDA, CDR2 SQIVND, per germline (reference sequence). CDR3 DNA: TGTGCCAGTAGTATAGCCAGCGGGGGCACCGGGGAGCTGTTTTTT. Translation gives CASSIASGGTGELFF. The entire variable domain, with the rest obtained from reference TRBV19 and TRBJ2-2, is as follows: DGGITQSPKYLFRKEGQNVTLSCEQNLNHDAMYWYRQDPGQGLRLIYYSQIVNDFQKGDIAEGYSVSREKKESFPLTVTSAQKNPTAFYLCASSIASGGTGELFFGEGSRLTVL.

The rearrangement links TRBV2 to TRBJ1-1; 11 bases are shared with TRBD1. The V gene's germline CDR1 is SNHLY and CDR2 FYNNEI. The ends lost 6 bases at V and 7 bases at J; junction bases unmatched: 7. CDR3 length: 14 amino acids. Here the CDR3 DNA reads TGTGCCAGCAGGGACCCGGGACAGGGGGTTGAAGCTTTCTTT. Translating gives CASRDPGQGVEAFF.

The rearrangement links TRBV6-5 to TRBJ2-1; 15 bases align to TRBD2. Germline-derived CDR1 and CDR2 are MNHEY and SVGAGI. Germline trimming cut 5 bases from V and 9 bases from J; bases unmatched to any gene: 2. The CDR3 spans 14 residues. The chain's CDR3 is CASSGLAGGPEQFF. CDR3 in DNA: TGTGCCAGCAGTGGACTAGCGGGAGGGCCTGAGCAGTTCTTC.